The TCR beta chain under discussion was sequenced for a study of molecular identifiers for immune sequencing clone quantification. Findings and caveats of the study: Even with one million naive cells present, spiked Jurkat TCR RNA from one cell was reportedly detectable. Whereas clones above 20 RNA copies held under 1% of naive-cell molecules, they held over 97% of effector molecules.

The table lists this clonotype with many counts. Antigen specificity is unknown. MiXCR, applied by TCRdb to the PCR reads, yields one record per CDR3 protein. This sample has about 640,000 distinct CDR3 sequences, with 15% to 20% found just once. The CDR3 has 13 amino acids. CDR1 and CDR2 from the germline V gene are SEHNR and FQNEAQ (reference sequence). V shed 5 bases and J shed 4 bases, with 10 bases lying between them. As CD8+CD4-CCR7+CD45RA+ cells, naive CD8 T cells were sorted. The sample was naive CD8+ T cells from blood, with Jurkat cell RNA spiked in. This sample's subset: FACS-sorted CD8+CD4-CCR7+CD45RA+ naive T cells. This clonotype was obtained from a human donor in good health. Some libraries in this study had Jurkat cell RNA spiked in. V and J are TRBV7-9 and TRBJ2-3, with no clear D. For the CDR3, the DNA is TGTGCCAGCAGCCCACCCGCGTCAGATACGCAGTATTTT. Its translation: CASSPPASDTQYF.